The 14 T cell receptor beta chains given below trace back to one sample, sequenced in a study of T-cell reconstitution after alpha-beta-depleted transplantation in children. Preparation of the TCRbeta library was carried out with unique molecular identifiers. A single record per CDR3 protein comes from TCRdb applying MiXCR to the PCR reads. The repertoire holds approximately 390,000 distinct CDR3 sequences, with around 9.9% as singletons. Sequenced material: PBMCs from the stem cell graft donor, taken from the stem cell graft. The receptor set was obtained from a human donor who donated a stem cell graft to a child with acute myeloid leukemia.

This clonotype was seen more than once but under ten times. The rearrangement links TRBV25-1 to TRBJ2-7; D call uncertain. Germline-derived CDR1 and CDR2 are MGHDK and SYGVNS. The CDR3 is made up of 11 amino acids. The germline V and J ends were trimmed by 9 bases and 7 bases, with 13 bases remaining between them. CDR3 nucleotides: TGTGCCAGTTCCCCGTCGCGGGAGCAGTACTTC. Residues: CASSPSREQYF.

V is TRBV6-5 and J is TRBJ2-1; D gene unclear. Germline values: CDR1 MNHEY, CDR2 SVGAGI. V was shortened by 0 bases and J by 0 bases, with 9 bases between the two germline ends. The length of the CDR3 is 16 residues. The CDR3 region is CASSYSSSTSYNEQFF. CDR3 DNA: TGTGCCAGCAGTTACTCGAGCTCCACCTCCTACAATGAGCAGTTCTTC.

The table lists this clonotype with many counts. This sequence joins TRBV15 and TRBJ2-1, with D unclear. CDR1 is LNHNV, CDR2 YYDKDF, per germline (reference sequence). This CDR3 is 12 amino acids long. V was trimmed by 0 bases and J by 14 bases, leaving 11 bases between them. This CDR3 is CATSRDGDSKFF. In nucleotides, the CDR3 is TGTGCCACCAGCAGAGATGGGGATTCGAAGTTCTTC.

The CDR3 sequence is CASSETAIFTGELFF. CDR3 coding DNA: TGTGCCAGCAGCGAAACAGCGATTTTCACCGGGGAGCTGTTTTTT. The J gene is TRBJ2-2, the V gene TRBV5-6; no clear D. Germline V CDR1 and CDR2: SGHDT, YYEEEE. The CDR3 sequence is 15 residues long. V was trimmed by 4 bases and J by 4 bases, leaving 14 bases between them. Full variable domain (remainder filled in from reference TRBV5-6 and TRBJ2-2): DAGVTQSPTHLIKTRGQQVTLRCSPKSGHDTVSWYQQALGQGPQFIFQYYEEEERQRGNFPDRFSGHQFPNYSSELNVNALLLGDSALYLCASSETAIFTGELFFGEGSRLTVL.

This clonotype appeared many times. The chain employs TRBV12-3 or TRBV12-4 and TRBJ2-5, with D uncertain. Trimming removed 3 bases at V and 5 bases at J, with 7 bases between. CDR3 size: 12 residues. CDR3 DNA sequence: TGTGCCAGCAGTTTTTATAGGGAGACCCAGTACTTC. It codes for CASSFYRETQYF.

This clonotype has a count of ten or more. At one end, the junction sequence differs from germline, possibly due to a read error. J is TRBJ2-3 and V is TRBV5-1; either TRBD1 or TRBD2 may fit D (5 bases each). Germline V CDR1 and CDR2: SGHRS, YFSETQ. The CDR3 spans 14 residues. The DNA for the CDR3 is TGTGCCAGCAGCCCCGGGACGAGCACAGATACGCAGTATTTT. This sequence encodes CASSPGTSTDTQYF.

This clonotype was counted a few times. The gene calls are TRBV20-1 and TRBJ2-5; no reliable D call. V shed 2 bases and J shed 5 bases, with 15 bases lying between them. CDR3 size: 14 residues. In germline, CDR1 is DFQATT, CDR2 SNEGSKA (reference sequence). Here the CDR3 DNA reads TGCAGTGCTAGAACCCCCGCAGGTCAGGAGACCCAGTACTTC. Protein: CSARTPAGQETQYF.

This chain joins TRBV13 and TRBJ2-3; D could derive from TRBD1 or TRBD2 (5 bases each). The CDR3 has 16 residues. Germline lookup yields CDR1 PRHDT and CDR2 FYEKMQ (reference sequence). Trimming stripped 5 bases from V and 6 bases from J, with 21 bases between. CDR3 sequence: CASSPYGAGSGDTQYF. The CDR3, as DNA: TGTGCCAGCAGCCCCTATGGGGCAGGCTCGGGGGATACGCAGTATTTT.

Many counts were recorded for this clonotype. This sequence joins TRBV7-2 and TRBJ2-1, with no clear D. V lost 5 bases to trimming and J lost 5 bases, with 10 bases between them. The CDR3 is made up of 13 amino acids. Germline assignment: CDR1 SGHTA and CDR2 FQGNSA. DNA of the CDR3: TGTGCCAGCAGCCCCCCGGGCAACAATGAGCAGTTCTTC. Protein product: CASSPPGNNEQFF.

A few counts support this clonotype. V gene TRBV5-1 combines with J gene TRBJ2-1; D gene uncertain. The CDR3 consists of 11 residues. Germline loops: CDR1 SGHRS, CDR2 YFSETQ. V was cut by 5 bases and J by 12 bases, with 12 bases left in between. DNA of the CDR3: TGCGCCAGCAGACTGATTGAGAGGCAGTTCTTC. Amino acid sequence: CASRLIERQFF. The whole variable domain, filled in from reference TRBV5-1 and TRBJ2-1, reads KAGVTQTPRYLIKTRGQQVTLSCSPISGHRSVSWYQQTPGQGLQFLFEYFSETQRNKGNFPGRFSGRQFSNSRSEMNVSTLELGDSALYLCASRLIERQFFGPGTRLTVL.

The sample holds a few counts of this clonotype. This chain links TRBV20-1 with TRBJ2-2; D may correspond to TRBD1 or TRBD2 (6 bases each). The germline CDR1 and CDR2 sequences are DFQATT and SNEGSKA (reference sequence). V was shortened by 3 bases and J by 4 bases, with 12 bases between the two germline ends. This CDR3 spans 14 amino acids. DNA for the CDR3: TGCAGTGCTAGTGGCAGGGGAGGCACCGGGGAGCTGTTTTTT. Translated, it gives CSASGRGGTGELFF.

This clonotype was observed a handful of times. V and J are TRBV5-1 and TRBJ2-1; D remains unclear. Germline V gene data show CDR1 as SGHRS and CDR2 as YFSETQ. The CDR3 sequence is 14 residues long. The germline V and J ends were trimmed by 6 bases and 5 bases, with 15 bases remaining between them. CDR3 bases: TGCGCCAGCACTCGGGCCCCTCCCCACAATGAGCAGTTCTTC. As protein: CASTRAPPHNEQFF. The entire variable domain, with the rest obtained from reference TRBV5-1 and TRBJ2-1, is as follows: KAGVTQTPRYLIKTRGQQVTLSCSPISGHRSVSWYQQTPGQGLQFLFEYFSETQRNKGNFPGRFSGRQFSNSRSEMNVSTLELGDSALYLCASTRAPPHNEQFFGPGTRLTVL.

Written as DNA, the CDR3 is TGTGCCAGCTCACCGAGACAGGGTGGACAAGAGACCCAGTACTTC. Its translation is CASSPRQGGQETQYF. J is TRBJ2-5 and V is TRBV18; 7 bases agree with TRBD1. The length of the CDR3 is 15 residues. The V segment lost 3 bases and the J segment 2 bases; nucleotides outside the gene matches: 6. Per the germline V gene, CDR1 is KGHSH and CDR2 is LQKENI.

The rearrangement links TRBV2 to TRBJ1-5, with D maybe TRBD1 (5 bases). This CDR3 is 17 amino acids long. Trimming removed 0 bases at V and 6 bases at J, with 18 bases between. From germline, CDR1 is SNHLY and CDR2 FYNNEI. The CDR3, as DNA: TGTGCCAGCAGTGAAGCGCGGGTAGGGGTGTTCGGTCAGCCCCAGCATTTT. Residues: CASSEARVGVFGQPQHF.